This T cell receptor beta chain was identified in a study of regulatory T cells in long-lasting Graves disease. The time point is: newly diagnosed GD, antithyroid drugs for less than 3 months. The authors made the TCR library using RNA they extracted from PBMCs. V dropped 3 bases and J dropped 7 bases, with 14 bases sitting between them. Per the germline V gene, CDR1 is KGHDR and CDR2 is SFDVKD. CDR3 length: 15 residues. Arm-PCR of CDR3 regions with iRepertoire HTBI primers generated TCR beta libraries. How the authors handled the data: Across the samples, identification revealed about 62 TRBV and 11 to 15 TRBJ segments. In TCRdb, the multiplex PCR reads were re-called with MiXCR into one record per CDR3 protein. The V and J calls and clone size are TCRdb's, not the authors'. The sample shows some 560,000 distinct CDR3 sequences, more than 15% of them seen only once. This clonotype has only a few counts.

The same sample was also used in a study of T cells in Graves' hyperthyroidism and ophthalmopathy. Per that study: Primed by the HTBI set, a first-round RT-PCR was run on the TCR CDR3.

Sequenced material: peripheral blood mononuclear cells (PBMCs), taken at new diagnosis, from a patient treated with antithyroid drugs. The rearrangement uses TRBV24-1 and TRBJ2-2, with TRBD1 as a possible D gene (5 bases). The receptor was derived from a woman aged 40 to 65 with Graves disease. CDR3 coding DNA: TGTGCCACCAGTGATCCCGGATCAGGGCTCGGGGAGCTGTTTTTT. Translation: CATSDPGSGLGELFF.